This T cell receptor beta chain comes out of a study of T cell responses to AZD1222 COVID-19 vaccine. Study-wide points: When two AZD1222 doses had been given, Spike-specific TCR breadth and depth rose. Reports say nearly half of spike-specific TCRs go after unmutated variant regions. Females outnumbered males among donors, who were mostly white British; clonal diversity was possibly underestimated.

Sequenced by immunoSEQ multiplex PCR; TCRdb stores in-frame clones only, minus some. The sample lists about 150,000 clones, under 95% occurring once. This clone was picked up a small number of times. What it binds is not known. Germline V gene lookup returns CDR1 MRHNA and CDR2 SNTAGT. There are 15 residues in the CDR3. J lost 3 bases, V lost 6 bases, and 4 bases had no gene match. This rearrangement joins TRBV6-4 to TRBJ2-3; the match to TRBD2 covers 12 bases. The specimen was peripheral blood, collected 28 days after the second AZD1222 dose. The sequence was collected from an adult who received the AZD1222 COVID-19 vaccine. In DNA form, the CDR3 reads TGTGCCAGCAGCCGGACTAGCGGGGATACAGATACGCAGTATTTT. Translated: CASSRTSGDTDTQYF.